These 14 T cell receptor beta chains were sequenced from one sample in a study of T cells after yellow fever vaccination. MiXCR, run by TCRdb on the 5' RACE reads, gives a single entry per CDR3 protein. This table holds a few hundred thousand distinct CDR3 sequences, less than 7.5% found once. The source material was CD4+ T cells sorted from PBMCs, sampled on the day of the yellow fever booster vaccination. The receptors here all came from a young man who received the YFV17D yellow fever vaccine.

The chain uses TRBV12-3 or TRBV12-4 and TRBJ2-7; 8 bases agree with TRBD2. After removal of 6 bases from V and 3 bases from J, the junction contained 10 bases not matched to a gene. The CDR3 covers 15 residues. CDR3 DNA: TGTGCCAGCAGCTCAAAGACTAGCGAGATCTACGAGCAGTACTTC. Translation gives CASSSKTSEIYEQYF.

There are a few counts of this clonotype. This chain links TRBV7-9 with TRBJ2-7; TRBD1 aligns across 8 bases. Germline V gene lookup returns CDR1 SEHNR and CDR2 FQNEAQ (reference sequence). The ends lost 2 bases at V and 4 bases at J; junction bases unmatched: 7. The CDR3 runs 15 residues. CDR3 amino acids: CASSLPRQGLYEQYF. The CDR3 bases are TGTGCCAGCAGCTTACCCAGACAGGGGCTTTACGAGCAGTACTTC. Together with reference TRBV7-9 and TRBJ2-7, the CDR3 gives the full variable domain: DTGVSQNPRHKITKRGQNVTFRCDPISEHNRLYWYRQTLGQGPEFLTYFQNEAQLEKSRLLSDRFSAERPKGSFSTLEIQRTEQGDSAMYLCASSLPRQGLYEQYFGPGTRLTVT.

The chain uses TRBV29-1 and TRBJ2-3; D might be TRBD2 (6 bases). This CDR3 region has 15 residues. Germline CDR1 is SQVTM and CDR2 is ANQGSEA. V was cut by 6 bases and J by 4 bases, with 20 bases left in between. CDR3 coding DNA: TGCAGCGTCAACCGGGACTTTCAATTTTCAGATACGCAGTATTTT. This gives the protein CSVNRDFQFSDTQYF.

Ten or more counts support this clonotype. J is TRBJ1-1 and V is TRBV27; D is unclear. The V end lost 4 bases, the J end lost 3 bases, and 6 bases lay between the germline ends. The germline V gene has CDR1 MNHEY and CDR2 SMNVEV (reference sequence). The CDR3 length is 12 residues. CDR3 in amino acids: CASSSGHTEAFF. DNA of the CDR3: TGTGCCAGCAGTTCGGGCCACACTGAAGCTTTCTTT.

This clonotype was observed a few times. V gene TRBV5-4 combines with J gene TRBJ1-6, with a possible D match to TRBD1 (5 bases). Germline-derived CDR1 and CDR2 are SGHNT and YYREEE (reference sequence). V shed 2 bases and J shed 10 bases, with 13 bases lying between them. The CDR3 is made up of 14 amino acids. DNA for the CDR3: TGTGCCAGCAGCTTCAGGGATGGGTACTCACCCCTCCACTTT. Translated, it gives CASSFRDGYSPLHF. Filled out from reference TRBV5-4 and TRBJ1-6, the complete variable domain reads ETGVTQSPTHLIKTRGQQVTLRCSSQSGHNTVSWYQQALGQGPQFIFQYYREEENGRGNFPPRFSGLQFPNYSSELNVNALELDDSALYLCASSFRDGYSPLHFGNGTRLTVT.

This clonotype was seen many times. Written as DNA, the CDR3 is TGTGCCAGCAGCGCCTCAGAGACCCAGTACTTC. It specifies CASSASETQYF. The V and J genes are TRBV11-2 and TRBJ2-5; D is unclear. Per germline, CDR1 SGHAT and CDR2 FQNNGV. The CDR3 has 11 residues. V was trimmed by 5 bases and J by 4 bases, leaving 5 bases between them.

V and J are TRBV3-1 and TRBJ1-4; 9 bases map to TRBD1. Germline assignment: CDR1 LGHDT and CDR2 YNNKEL (reference sequence). Trimming cost V 4 bases and J 8 bases; bases outside gene matches: 11. The CDR3 covers 16 residues. CDR3 in amino acids: CASSPWTGVRVEKLFF. The CDR3 DNA reads as TGTGCCAGCAGCCCTTGGACAGGGGTACGGGTGGAAAAACTGTTTTTT.

The table lists this clonotype with many counts. The chain combines TRBV5-6 with TRBJ2-1; D may match TRBD1 or TRBD2 (5 bases each). The V end lost 5 bases, the J end lost 4 bases, and 7 bases lay between the germline ends. The CDR3 runs to 12 residues. CDR1 is SGHDT and CDR2 is YYEEEE in the germline V gene. CDR3 DNA: TGTGCCAGCAGGAGGGGATACAATGAGCAGTTCTTC. Translated: CASRRGYNEQFF.

The CDR3 spells CAWSADATFTGYTF. CDR3 in DNA: TGTGCCTGGAGTGCCGACGCGACGTTTACTGGCTACACCTTC. This chain joins TRBV30 and TRBJ1-2; no reliable D call. This CDR3 is 14 amino acids long. Looked up from germline, CDR1 is GTSNPN and CDR2 is SVGIG (reference sequence). Trimming stripped 1 base from V and 7 bases from J, with 16 bases between.

CDR3 sequence: CATLPGRATVYHEQYF. The CDR3 nucleotides are TGTGCCACCCTCCCCGGGAGGGCCACAGTCTACCACGAGCAGTACTTC. The chain joins TRBV10-3 to TRBJ2-7; 8 nucleotides line up with TRBD2. After removal of 10 bases from V and 5 bases from J, the junction contained 19 bases not matched to a gene. CDR1 and CDR2 from the germline V gene are ENHRY and SYGVKD. This CDR3 is built from 16 residues.

This clonotype has a count of ten or more. This chain joins TRBV28 and TRBJ1-3; no definite D call. The V end was cut by 4 bases, the J end by 2 bases, with 15 bases between. The CDR3 loop spans 16 amino acids. Per the germline V gene, CDR1 is MDHEN and CDR2 is SYDVKM. This CDR3 reads CASSSNPVITGNTIYF. CDR3 coding DNA: TGTGCCAGCAGTTCTAATCCGGTCATTACTGGAAACACCATATATTTT. Full variable domain (rest looked up from reference TRBV28 and TRBJ1-3): DVKVTQSSRYLVKRTGEKVFLECVQDMDHENMFWYRQDPGLGLRLIYFSYDVKMKEKGDIPEGYSVSREKKERFSLILESASTNQTSMYLCASSSNPVITGNTIYFGEGSWLTVV.

The chain combines TRBV7-7 with TRBJ2-5; tentatively, D is TRBD1 (6 bases). CDR3 length: 14 amino acids. Trimming took 4 bases from V and 1 from J, leaving 10 bases between them. The germline CDR1 and CDR2 sequences are SSHAT and FNYEAQ (reference sequence). The CDR3 sequence is CASSSQDSQETQYF. The CDR3 DNA reads as TGTGCCAGCAGCTCCCAGGACAGCCAAGAGACCCAGTACTTC.

Concerning this clonotype: It may be a read error: a sequence one base away is much more abundant. The chain combines TRBV6-2 or TRBV6-3 with TRBJ1-5; D is ambiguous. Deletions cut 8 bases from V and 2 bases from J, with 13 bases between. The CDR3 extends over 14 amino acids. Germline V gene data show CDR1 as MNHEY and CDR2 as SVGEGT. The CDR3 DNA follows: TGTGCCAGCGTAGCAGCCTATGGCAATCAGCCCCAGCATTTT. Its protein product is CASVAAYGNQPQHF.

At least ten counts were recorded for this clonotype. This sequence joins TRBV9 and TRBJ2-1; no firm D call. V shed 3 bases and J shed 8 bases, with 18 bases lying between them. CDR1 SGDLS and CDR2 YYNGEE come from the germline V gene. This CDR3 has 15 residues. CDR3 bases: TGTGCCAGCAGCGAGGGTGCCGGGCTGGGGTATGAGCAGTTCTTC. This translates into CASSEGAGLGYEQFF. Full variable domain (remainder filled in from reference TRBV9 and TRBJ2-1): DSGVTQTPKHLITATGQRVTLRCSPRSGDLSVYWYQQSLDQGLQFLIQYYNGEERAKGNILERFSAQQFPDLHSELNLSSLELGDSALYFCASSEGAGLGYEQFFGPGTRLTVL.